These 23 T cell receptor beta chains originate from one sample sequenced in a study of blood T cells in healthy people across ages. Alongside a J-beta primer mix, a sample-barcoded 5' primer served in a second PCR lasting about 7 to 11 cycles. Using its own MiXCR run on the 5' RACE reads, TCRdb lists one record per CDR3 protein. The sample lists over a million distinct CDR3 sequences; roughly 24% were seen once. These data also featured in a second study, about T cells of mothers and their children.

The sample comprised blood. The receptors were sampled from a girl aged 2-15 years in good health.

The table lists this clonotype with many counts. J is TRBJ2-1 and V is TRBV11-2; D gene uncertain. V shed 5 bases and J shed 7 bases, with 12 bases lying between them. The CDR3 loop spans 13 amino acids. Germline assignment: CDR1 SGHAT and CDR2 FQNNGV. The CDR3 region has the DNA TGTGCCAGCAGCCACGAGAGTCTGAATGAGCAGTTCTTC. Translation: CASSHESLNEQFF.

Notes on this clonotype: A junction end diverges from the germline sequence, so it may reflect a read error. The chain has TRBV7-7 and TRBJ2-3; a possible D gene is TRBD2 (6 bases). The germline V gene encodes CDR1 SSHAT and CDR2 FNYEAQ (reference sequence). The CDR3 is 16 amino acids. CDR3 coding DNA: TGTGCTAGCAGCTTAGAATTGGGGACTAGCACAGATACGCAGTATTTT. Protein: CASSLELGTSTDTQYF.

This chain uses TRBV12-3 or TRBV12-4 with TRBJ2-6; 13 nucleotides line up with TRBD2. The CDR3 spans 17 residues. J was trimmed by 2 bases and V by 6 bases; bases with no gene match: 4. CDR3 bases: TGTGCCAGCAGCCGGGGACTAGCGGGAACTGGGGCCAACGTCCTGACTTTC. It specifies CASSRGLAGTGANVLTF.

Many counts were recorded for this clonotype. CDR3 DNA: TGTGCCAGCAGTCTAAGCTTCTCCTACGAGCAGTACTTC. This gives the protein CASSLSFSYEQYF. J is TRBJ2-7 and V is TRBV28; unclear D gene. This CDR3 is built from 13 residues. Deletions cut 5 bases from V and 0 bases from J, with 8 bases between. Germline lookup yields CDR1 MDHEN and CDR2 SYDVKM.

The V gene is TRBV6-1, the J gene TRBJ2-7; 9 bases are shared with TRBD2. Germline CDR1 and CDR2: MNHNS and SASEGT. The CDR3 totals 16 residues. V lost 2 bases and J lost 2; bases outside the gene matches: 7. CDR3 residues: CASSEYQREVTYEQYF. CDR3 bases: TGTGCCAGCAGTGAATACCAGCGGGAGGTGACCTACGAGCAGTACTTC.

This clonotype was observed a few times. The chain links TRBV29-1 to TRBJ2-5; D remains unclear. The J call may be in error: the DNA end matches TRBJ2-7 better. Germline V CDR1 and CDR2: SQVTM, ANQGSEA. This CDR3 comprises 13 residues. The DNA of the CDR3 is TGCAGCGTCGGAGAAGGATTCCCCTACGAGCAGTACTTC. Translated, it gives CSVGEGFPYEQYF.

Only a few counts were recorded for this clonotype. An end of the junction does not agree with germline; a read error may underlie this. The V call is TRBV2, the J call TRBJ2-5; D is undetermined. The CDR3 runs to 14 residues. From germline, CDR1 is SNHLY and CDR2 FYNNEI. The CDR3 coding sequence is TGTGCCAGCAGTGACCGGGTGTTCCAAGGGACCCAGTACTTC. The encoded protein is CASSDRVFQGTQYF.

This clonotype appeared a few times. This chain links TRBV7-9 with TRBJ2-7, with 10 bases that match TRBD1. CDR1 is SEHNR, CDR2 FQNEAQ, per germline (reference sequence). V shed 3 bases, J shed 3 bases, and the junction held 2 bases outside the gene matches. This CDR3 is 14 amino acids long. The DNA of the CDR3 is TGTGCCAGCAGCTTCGGACAGGGGGTCTACGAGCAGTACTTC. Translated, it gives CASSFGQGVYEQYF.

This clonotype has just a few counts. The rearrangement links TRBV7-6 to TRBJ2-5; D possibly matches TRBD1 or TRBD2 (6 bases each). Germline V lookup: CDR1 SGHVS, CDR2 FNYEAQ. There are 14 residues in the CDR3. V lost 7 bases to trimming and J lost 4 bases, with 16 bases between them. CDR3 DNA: TGTGCCAGCAACAAGGGGGGTAGTGGAGAGACCCAGTACTTC. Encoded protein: CASNKGGSGETQYF.

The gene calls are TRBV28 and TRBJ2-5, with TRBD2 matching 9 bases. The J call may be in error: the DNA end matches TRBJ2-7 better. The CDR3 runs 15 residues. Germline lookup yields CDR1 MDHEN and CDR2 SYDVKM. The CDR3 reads CASSPLLAGRYEQYF. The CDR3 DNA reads TGTGCCAGCAGTCCCCTACTAGCGGGCCGCTACGAGCAGTACTTC.

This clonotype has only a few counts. CDR3 DNA sequence: TGTGCCAGCAGCCTTCCCCCGGGAGACCAGACCGGGGAGCTGTTTTTT. Amino acid sequence: CASSLPPGDQTGELFF. The chain is built from TRBV7-2 and TRBJ2-2, with D possibly being TRBD2 (6 bases). Trimming left V 5 bases short and J 5 bases short, with 18 bases between. This CDR3 contains 16 residues. The germline gives CDR1 SGHTA, CDR2 FQGNSA.

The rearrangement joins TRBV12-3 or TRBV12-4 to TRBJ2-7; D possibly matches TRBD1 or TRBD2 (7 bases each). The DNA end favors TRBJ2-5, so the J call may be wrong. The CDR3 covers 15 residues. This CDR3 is CASSPRGRGQETQYF. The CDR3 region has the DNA TGTGCCAGCAGTCCCAGGGGGAGGGGGCAAGAGACCCAGTACTTC.

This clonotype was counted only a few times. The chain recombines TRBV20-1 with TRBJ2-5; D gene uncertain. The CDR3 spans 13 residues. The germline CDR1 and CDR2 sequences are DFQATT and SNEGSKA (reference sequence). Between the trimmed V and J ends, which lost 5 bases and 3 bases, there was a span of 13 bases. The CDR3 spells CSAHPRSEETQYF. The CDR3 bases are TGCAGTGCTCATCCAAGATCCGAAGAGACCCAGTACTTC.

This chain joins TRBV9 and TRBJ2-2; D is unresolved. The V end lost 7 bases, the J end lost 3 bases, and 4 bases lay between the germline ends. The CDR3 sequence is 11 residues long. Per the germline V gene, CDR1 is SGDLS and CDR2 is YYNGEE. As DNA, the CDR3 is TGTGCCAGCGGAGACACCGGGGAGCTGTTTTTT. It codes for CASGDTGELFF.

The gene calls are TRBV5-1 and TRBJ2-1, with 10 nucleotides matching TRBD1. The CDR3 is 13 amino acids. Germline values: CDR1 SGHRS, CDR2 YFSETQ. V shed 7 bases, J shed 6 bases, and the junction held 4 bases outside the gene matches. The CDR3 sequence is CASARTGGNEQFF. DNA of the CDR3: TGCGCCAGCGCACGGACAGGGGGCAATGAGCAGTTCTTC.

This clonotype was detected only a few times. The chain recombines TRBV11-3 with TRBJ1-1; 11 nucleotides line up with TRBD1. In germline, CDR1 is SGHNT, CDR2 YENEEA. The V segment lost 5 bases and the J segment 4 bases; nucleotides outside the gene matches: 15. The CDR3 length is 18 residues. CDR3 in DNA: TGTGCCAGCAGCAGGGTCTGGGGGTCCGGGACAGGGGGCACTGAAGCTTTCTTT. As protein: CASSRVWGSGTGGTEAFF.

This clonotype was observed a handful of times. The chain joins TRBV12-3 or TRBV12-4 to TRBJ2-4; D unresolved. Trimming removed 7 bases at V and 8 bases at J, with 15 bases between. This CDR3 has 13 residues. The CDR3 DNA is TGTGCCAGCACCCTTTTCGTCTCCGACATTCAGTACTTC. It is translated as CASTLFVSDIQYF.

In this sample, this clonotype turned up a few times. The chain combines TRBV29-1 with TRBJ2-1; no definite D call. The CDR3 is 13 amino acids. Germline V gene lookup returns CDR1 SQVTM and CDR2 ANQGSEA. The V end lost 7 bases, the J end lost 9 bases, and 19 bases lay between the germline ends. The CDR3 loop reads CSARLPLTSEQFF. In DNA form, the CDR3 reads TGCAGCGCCAGGTTGCCCTTGACGAGTGAGCAGTTCTTC.

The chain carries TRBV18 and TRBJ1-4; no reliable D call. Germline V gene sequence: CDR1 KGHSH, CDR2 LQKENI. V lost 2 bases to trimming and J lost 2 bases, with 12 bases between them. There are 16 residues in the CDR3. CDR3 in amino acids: CASSPGAMGTNEKLFF. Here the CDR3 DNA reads TGTGCCAGCTCACCAGGCGCCATGGGGACTAATGAAAAACTGTTTTTT. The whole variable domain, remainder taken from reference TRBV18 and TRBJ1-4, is NAGVMQNPRHLVRRRGQEARLRCSPMKGHSHVYWYRQLPEEGLKFMVYLQKENIIDESGMPKERFSAEFPKEGPSILRIQQVVRGDSAAYFCASSPGAMGTNEKLFFGSGTQLSVL.

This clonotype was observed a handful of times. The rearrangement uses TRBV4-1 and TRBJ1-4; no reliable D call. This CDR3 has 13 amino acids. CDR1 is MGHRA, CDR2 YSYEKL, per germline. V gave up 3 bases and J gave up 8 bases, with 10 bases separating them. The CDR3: CASSQGIREKLFF. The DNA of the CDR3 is TGCGCCAGCAGCCAGGGTATCCGGGAAAAACTGTTTTTT.

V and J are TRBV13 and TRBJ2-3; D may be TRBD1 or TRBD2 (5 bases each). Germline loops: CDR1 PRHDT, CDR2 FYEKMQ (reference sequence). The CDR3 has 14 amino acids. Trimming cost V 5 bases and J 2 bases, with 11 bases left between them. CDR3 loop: CASSGDRLTDTQYF. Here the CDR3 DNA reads TGTGCCAGCAGCGGGGACCGCCTCACAGATACGCAGTATTTT.

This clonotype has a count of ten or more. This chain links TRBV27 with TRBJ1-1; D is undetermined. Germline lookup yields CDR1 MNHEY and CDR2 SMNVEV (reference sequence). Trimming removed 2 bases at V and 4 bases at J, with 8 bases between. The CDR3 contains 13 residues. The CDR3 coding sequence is TGTGCCAGCAGTTTAGGGCGGATCACTGAAGCTTTCTTT. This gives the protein CASSLGRITEAFF.

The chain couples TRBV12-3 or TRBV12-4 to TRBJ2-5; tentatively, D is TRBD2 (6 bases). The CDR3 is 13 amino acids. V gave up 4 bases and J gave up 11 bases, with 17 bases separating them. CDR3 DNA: TGTGCCAGCAGTTCTGGACTGACGGGAGAGCAGTACTTC. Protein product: CASSSGLTGEQYF.